The following is a T cell receptor beta chain sequence with its context. One heparinised draw of blood, averaging approximately 110 mL, came from each donor. The CDR3 spans 15 residues. Germline lookup yields CDR1 MDHEN and CDR2 SYDVKM. Trimming at V came to 1 base and at J to 7 bases, leaving 9 bases not matched to a gene. This record comes from a study of beta chain features in type 1 diabetes. The isolated RNA, all of it, was reverse transcribed, so expressed TCRB transcripts were what got sequenced. Some clones are missing from TCRdb's copy, which holds only in-frame ones; the method was immunoSEQ multiplex PCR. The repertoire holds 250,000 to 350,000 clones, approximately 11% seen once, with 0.015% in the top ten.

The chain couples TRBV28 to TRBJ2-7; 8 bases are shared with TRBD2. The source of this sequence is a young woman in good health. Source material: naive CD4+ T cells from blood. The CDR3 DNA is TGTGCCAGCAGTTTATACCGGGCGGGAGGATGGGAGCAGTACTTC. This translates into CASSLYRAGGWEQYF. The full variable domain, in which reference TRBV28 and TRBJ2-7 provide the parts outside the CDR3, is DVKVTQSSRYLVKRTGEKVFLECVQDMDHENMFWYRQDPGLGLRLIYFSYDVKMKEKGDIPEGYSVSREKKERFSLILESASTNQTSMYLCASSLYRAGGWEQYFGPGTRLTVT.